Sequencing of this T cell receptor (beta chain) was carried out in a study of early T cells in non-severe SARS-CoV-2 infection. Individual cDNA molecules received unique molecular identifiers. MiXCR, run by TCRdb on the 5' RACE reads, gives a single entry per CDR3 protein. This table has approximately 58,000 distinct CDR3 sequences, 6.2% appearing once. Looked up from germline, CDR1 is SEHNR and CDR2 is FQNEAQ (reference sequence). This CDR3 has 13 residues. J gave up 6 bases and V 5 bases, and 5 bases lay outside the gene matches. The sequencing sample was made of whole blood. This chain joins TRBV7-9 and TRBJ1-1, with TRBD1 matching over 8 bases. This receptor was taken from an adult who was a healthcare worker with PCR-confirmed SARS-CoV-2 infection or an uninfected control (not recorded which). The CDR3 bases are TGTGCCAGCAGCCCGGGACAGGTCGCTGAAGCTTTCTTT. Amino acids: CASSPGQVAEAFF.